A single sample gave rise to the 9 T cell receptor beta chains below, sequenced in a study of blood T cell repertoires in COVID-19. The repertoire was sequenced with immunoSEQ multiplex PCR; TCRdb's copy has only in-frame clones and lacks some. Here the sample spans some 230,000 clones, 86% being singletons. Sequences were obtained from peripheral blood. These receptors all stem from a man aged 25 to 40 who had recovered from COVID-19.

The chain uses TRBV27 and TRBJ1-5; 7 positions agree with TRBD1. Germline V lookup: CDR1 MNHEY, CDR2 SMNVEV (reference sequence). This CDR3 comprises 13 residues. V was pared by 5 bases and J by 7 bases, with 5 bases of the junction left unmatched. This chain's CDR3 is CASSRQGWQPQHF. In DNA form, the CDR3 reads TGTGCCAGCAGTCGACAGGGTTGGCAGCCCCAGCATTTT.

This CDR3 reads CSVGDRGGNQPQHF. As DNA, the CDR3 is TGCAGCGTGGGGGACAGGGGGGGAAATCAGCCCCAGCATTTT. The chain uses TRBV29-1 and TRBJ1-5; TRBD1 aligns across 11 bases. Trimming took 6 bases from V and 4 from J; bases not matched to a gene: 5. Germline CDR1 and CDR2: SQVTM and ANQGSEA. The CDR3 extends over 14 amino acids.

Here the CDR3 DNA reads TGTGCCAGCAGCTTTCGACTAGCGGGGGGCTACTACAATGAGCAGTTCTTC. Protein product: CASSFRLAGGYYNEQFF. The J gene is TRBJ2-1, the V gene TRBV7-2; 13 bases are a match to TRBD2. This CDR3 region has 17 residues. CDR1 and CDR2 from the germline V gene are SGHTA and FQGNSA. J gave up 3 bases and V 3 bases, and 5 bases lay outside the gene matches. The variable domain in full, completed from reference TRBV7-2 and TRBJ2-1, reads GAGVSQSPSNKVTEKGKDVELRCDPISGHTALYWYRQSLGQGLEFLIYFQGNSAPDKSGLPSDRFSAERTGGSVSTLTIQRTQQEDSAVYLCASSFRLAGGYYNEQFFGPGTRLTVL.

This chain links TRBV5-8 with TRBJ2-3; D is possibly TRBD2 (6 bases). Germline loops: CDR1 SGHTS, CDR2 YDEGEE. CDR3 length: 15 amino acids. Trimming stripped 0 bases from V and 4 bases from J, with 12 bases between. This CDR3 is CASSLGWRGPDTQYF. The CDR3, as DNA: TGTGCCAGCAGCTTGGGCTGGCGGGGCCCAGATACGCAGTATTTT.

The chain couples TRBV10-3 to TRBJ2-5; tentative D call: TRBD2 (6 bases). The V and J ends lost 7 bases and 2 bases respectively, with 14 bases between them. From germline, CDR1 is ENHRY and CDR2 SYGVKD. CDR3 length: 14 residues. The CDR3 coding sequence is TGTGCCATCAAGGGAGGAGGGTCACAAGAGACCCAGTACTTC. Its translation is CAIKGGGSQETQYF.

The CDR3 bases are TGCGCCAGCGCAAGAGGGACAGGGGGAGAAACTAATGAAAAACTGTTTTTT. This sequence encodes CASARGTGGETNEKLFF. The J gene is TRBJ1-4, the V gene TRBV5-1, with 11 bases aligning to TRBD1. The CDR3 runs to 17 residues. Trimming took 7 bases from V and 1 from J; bases not matched to a gene: 9. In germline, CDR1 is SGHRS, CDR2 YFSETQ.

CDR3 nucleotide sequence: TGTGCCAGCAGCCCCAGGACAGGGGCCTCAATGTTTTTT. As protein: CASSPRTGASMFF. The V gene is TRBV11-2, the J gene TRBJ1-4, with 9 bases that match TRBD1. The V segment lost 5 bases and the J segment 15 bases; nucleotides outside the gene matches: 10. The CDR3 runs to 13 residues. The germline V gene has CDR1 SGHAT and CDR2 FQNNGV.

The chain's CDR3 is CASSPQLAVGTDTQYF. In DNA form, the CDR3 reads TGTGCCAGCAGCCCTCAACTAGCGGTTGGCACAGATACGCAGTATTTT. This chain joins TRBV5-6 and TRBJ2-3, with 8 bases aligning to TRBD2. Trimming at V came to 4 bases and at J to 1 base, leaving 8 bases not matched to a gene. CDR1 is SGHDT, CDR2 YYEEEE, per germline. The CDR3 covers 16 residues.

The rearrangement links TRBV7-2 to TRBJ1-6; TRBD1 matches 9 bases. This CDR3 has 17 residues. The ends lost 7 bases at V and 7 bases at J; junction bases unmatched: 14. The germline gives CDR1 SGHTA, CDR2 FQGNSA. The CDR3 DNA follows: TGTGCCAGCACCCCGGGGGACAGGGTACCAGGAAATTCACCCCTCCACTTT. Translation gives CASTPGDRVPGNSPLHF.